This record concerns one T cell receptor beta chain sequence. The target antigen is unknown. The CDR3 has 14 amino acids. Germline CDR1 is GTSNPN and CDR2 is SVGIG (reference sequence). The V end was cut by 0 bases, the J end by 7 bases, with 15 bases between. The assay was immunoSEQ multiplex PCR, and TCRdb's table has in-frame clones only and misses some. Of roughly 2.4 million clones listed, around 95% are singletons. This specimen belongs to a study of shared clonotypes between healthy human individuals. Study observations and caveats: Rarefaction indicated that sorted-subset sequencing remained incomplete although depth was large.

All the donors were Caucasian adults who lived in Nashville, Tennessee. Sequenced: naive CD4+ T cells sorted from blood. This sample's subset: CD45RA+ positively selected. This sequence was found in a man younger than 30 in good health. The chain links TRBV30 to TRBJ1-2; D unclear. Here the CDR3 DNA reads TGTGCCTGGAGTGTACTAGATCGGATGGGTGGCTACACCTTC. Translation: CAWSVLDRMGGYTF. The full variable domain, completed using reference TRBV30 and TRBJ1-2, is SQTIHQWPATLVQPVGSPLSLECTVEGTSNPNLYWYRQAAGRGLQLLFYSVGIGQISSEVPQNLSASRPQDRQFILSSKKLLLSDSGFYLCAWSVLDRMGGYTFGSGTRLTVV.